Sequencing of this T cell receptor (beta chain) was carried out in a study of blood T cell repertoires in COVID-19. Study-level information: Samples came from the United States, Italy and Spain, spanning acute and convalescent COVID-19. The analysed material was cDNA or gDNA that came from T cells, B-cell-depleted T cells, or PBMCs.

With 0 bases clipped from V and 4 bases from J, the junction kept 14 bases outside the gene matches. The length of the CDR3 is 19 residues. Germline loops: CDR1 LGHNA, CDR2 YNFKEQ. In the original processing: Researchers report that nucleated cell counts were estimated from reference gene primer amplification. Generated by immunoSEQ multiplex PCR, the TCRdb table keeps only in-frame clones and is missing some. Clone size and the V and J calls come from that table; the DNA yielded D and trimming. The table lists some 200,000 clones, over 75% of them singletons. This rearrangement joins TRBV4-2 to TRBJ1-5; TRBD1 aligns across 8 bases. Sequencing was carried out using peripheral blood. The receptor comes from a woman in her sixties or seventies with acute or convalescent COVID-19. In DNA, the CDR3 is TGTGCCAGCAGCCAAGATAGTCCCCACCGGACAGGGCGGAATCAGCCCCAGCATTTT. This encodes CASSQDSPHRTGRNQPQHF.